One and the same sample provided the 10 T cell receptor beta chains below, sequenced in a study of blood T cell repertoires in COVID-19. Produced via immunoSEQ multiplex PCR; TCRdb's table is partial and in-frame only. In the table there are hundreds of thousands of clones, approximately 88% of which are singletons. Sequencing input: PBMCs or T cells enriched from blood (not recorded which). The receptors originated from a woman aged 18-35 years who had recovered from COVID-19.

The rearrangement links TRBV10-2 to TRBJ1-2, with TRBD1 matching over 9 bases. Germline V lookup: CDR1 WSHSY, CDR2 SAAADI. V shed 4 bases, J shed 4 bases, and the junction held 4 bases outside the gene matches. The CDR3 is made up of 14 amino acids. CDR3 region: CASSGGTGSYGYTF. DNA for the CDR3: TGCGCCAGCAGTGGGGGGACAGGGTCCTATGGCTACACCTTC.

This chain links TRBV28 with TRBJ2-7; D is perhaps TRBD2 (6 bases). Germline V gene sequence: CDR1 MDHEN, CDR2 SYDVKM. This CDR3 contains 13 residues. V gave up 6 bases and J gave up 2 bases, with 11 bases separating them. The DNA for the CDR3 is TGTGCCAGCAGATGGACGGGGGCCTACGAGCAGTACTTC. Translated: CASRWTGAYEQYF.

The chain recombines TRBV29-1 with TRBJ2-1; D possibly corresponds to TRBD2 (6 bases). Trimming removed 1 base from V and 7 bases from J, with 8 bases in between. The CDR3 is made up of 12 amino acids. Germline lookup yields CDR1 SQVTM and CDR2 ANQGSEA. The CDR3 bases are TGCAGCGTTGAAGGGGGGACTAATGAGCAGTTCTTC. Translated: CSVEGGTNEQFF.

This clone came up a few times. The chain combines TRBV11-2 with TRBJ1-1; TRBD1 matches at 11 bases. The CDR3 is 15 amino acids. The junction had 8 bases not matched to a gene; V was cut back by 6 bases and J by 5 bases. The V gene's germline CDR1 is SGHAT and CDR2 FQNNGV. Written as DNA, the CDR3 is TGTGCCAGCAGACGAGGACAGGGGGCTGGGACTGAAGCTTTCTTT. It specifies CASRRGQGAGTEAFF.

This chain connects TRBV19 to TRBJ2-5; TRBD1 aligns across 8 bases. CDR1 is LNHDA and CDR2 is SQIVND in the germline V gene (reference sequence). J lost 3 bases, V lost 9 bases, and 6 bases had no gene match. The CDR3 covers 13 residues. This CDR3 is CASALDREETQYF. For the CDR3, the DNA is TGTGCCAGCGCCTTGGACAGGGAAGAGACCCAGTACTTC.

This sequence joins TRBV30 and TRBJ1-1; D is undetermined. CDR3 length: 12 residues. Germline CDR1 GTSNPN, CDR2 SVGIG (reference sequence). V lost 7 bases and J lost 0, with 9 bases in between. The CDR3 region has the DNA TGTGCCTCGATACAGCTGAACACTGAAGCTTTCTTT. Translated, it gives CASIQLNTEAFF.

The V gene is TRBV7-3, the J gene TRBJ1-1; maybe TRBD1 (5 bases). There are 14 residues in the CDR3. Germline V gives CDR1 SGHTA, CDR2 FQGTGA. With 4 bases removed from V and 3 bases from J, the gap between germline ends came to 12 bases. The CDR3 DNA follows: TGTGCCAGCAGCTCAGCTGGGGGGGACACTGAAGCTTTCTTT. It yields the protein CASSSAGGDTEAFF.

The chain combines TRBV3-1 (or the pseudogene TRBV3-2) with TRBJ2-7; D gene uncertain. Germline assignment: CDR1 LGHDT and CDR2 YNNKEL (reference sequence). CDR3 length: 16 residues. The V end lost 4 bases, the J end lost 1 base, and 17 bases lay between the germline ends. The CDR3 coding sequence is TGTGCCAGCAGCCTAAATGGCTCAGCGCGTTCCTACGAGCAGTACTTC. Amino acids: CASSLNGSARSYEQYF.

CDR3 in DNA: TGCGCCAGCAGCCAGGAGGAGGGCCAGCAAGAGACCCAGTACTTC. It codes for CASSQEEGQQETQYF. V is TRBV4-3 and J is TRBJ2-5, with TRBD2 as a possible D gene (6 bases). The CDR3 totals 15 residues. CDR1 and CDR2 from the germline V gene are LGHNA and YSLEER. V lost 3 bases to trimming and J lost 2 bases, with 13 bases between them.

The V gene is TRBV7-8, the J gene TRBJ2-1; D possibly corresponds to TRBD2 (5 bases). From germline, CDR1 is SGHVS and CDR2 FQNEAQ. This CDR3 contains 17 residues. The V gene lost 5 bases and the J gene lost 1 base, with 18 bases spanning the gap. The CDR3: CASSRKSGISSYNEQFF. Here the CDR3 DNA reads TGTGCCAGCAGCAGGAAATCGGGGATTTCTTCCTACAATGAGCAGTTCTTC.